This T cell receptor beta chain was obtained from a study of control samples from healthy donors and cancer patients. Profiled with immunoSEQ multiplex PCR; TCRdb holds only in-frame clones, not every one. The table shows over 60,000 clones, with 80% to 90% occurring only once. This CDR3 is built from 16 residues. In germline, CDR1 is MNHEY, CDR2 SVGEGT. Trimming took 2 bases from V and 4 from J; bases not matched to a gene: 6. This clonotype was sampled from an older woman with head and neck cancer. Sequenced material: PBMCs. The chain recombines TRBV6-2 or TRBV6-3 with TRBJ2-1, with 9 positions matching TRBD1. This CDR3 reads CASSYGGTGLYNEQFF. CDR3 DNA sequence: TGTGCCAGCAGTTACGGAGGGACAGGGTTATACAATGAGCAGTTCTTC.